This T cell receptor beta chain originates from a study of cytomegalovirus exposure and HLA in healthy donors listed by TCRdb under 2017. For context, the study as a whole: An earlier analysis of about 560 of the donors reported 276 Gb of sequence data and 117 million unique TCR beta sequences obtained from some 170 million T cells. An earlier analysis of roughly 600 of the donors used high-throughput TCR beta sequencing to judge whether each TCR beta V gene segment behaved as functional or pseudogenic. In a later genetic analysis, genome-wide SNP genotypes for 398 of the 666 donors were used, and that subset was treated as a discovery cohort. In addition to the first cohort of 666 subjects, a separate validation cohort of 120 different subjects was used. High-throughput TCR immunosequencing, statistical association of individual TCRs with disease status, and machine learning were combined to predict cytomegalovirus infection status. HLA typing covered class I and class II loci at four-digit resolution. A later analysis re-examined previously published TCR beta repertoires from 500 to 700 donors and added high-resolution HLA genotyping to investigate patterns of TCR occurrence. The study used immunosequencing to profile the T cell repertoires of hundreds of subjects and linked those repertoires to cytomegalovirus serostatus. Roughly five DR-DQ haplotypes were treated as single units for association and clustering because of strong linkage in the cohort. The study aimed to test whether cataloging public T cell receptors could reveal signatures of past pathogen exposure. The later analysis used no new phenotypic data to find candidate immune exposures, relying instead on TCR beta sequences and their occurrence across donors. Of the 398 genotyped donors, approximately 80% were placed in the genetic ancestry cluster associated with self-reported Caucasian donors. Alongside the repertoire data, information on donor age, sex, ethnicity and CMV serostatus was compiled. Among roughly 400 genotyped donors of the cohort, an average of around 240,000 unique TCR beta nucleotide sequences were sequenced per donor, about a sixth of them non-productive. Approximately 310 gigabases of sequencing data and some 85 million unique TCR sequences were included in an early release covering several hundred HLA-typed donors. Every repertoire in the discovery cohort had been generated on one and the same sequencing platform. The number of donors typed differed by locus, with roughly 620-630 for A, B, C, DRB1 and DQB1, 522 for DQA1, 600 to 610 for DPA1, and around 430 for DPB1. Study-wide conclusions, independent of this receptor: Presence/absence analyses assumed roughly uniform sequencing depth across donors, an assumption that may not hold. When HLA alleles, especially DR and DQ, strongly co-occurred, TCR associations were difficult to assign to individual alleles. Three of the identified cytomegalovirus-associated TCR beta chains were confirmed in vitro to be specific for cytomegalovirus antigens. Correlated functional status among segregating V segments might reflect linkage disequilibrium, but an unknown experimental factor could not be ruled out. In an earlier analysis of 587 of the donors, most TCR beta V segments appeared in productive rearrangements about 87% or about 30% of the time, broadly matching IMGT annotations. A group of highly shared sequence variants was considered likely to be a technical artifact of the sequencing pipeline. Because counts were too low, 15 to 20 rarely observed V segments, including chromosome 9 orphons, were excluded from the earlier analysis of roughly 580 of the donors. A later analysis found that most CMV-associated TCR beta chains appeared HLA-restricted, with HLA associations seemingly driven largely by CMV exposure. Immune exposure information for the cohort was limited to CMV serostatus. Specific HLA alleles were associated with 15,000 to 20,000 TCR beta sequences at a false discovery rate of 0.05 in a later analysis. Compared with equally common non-associated chains, HLA-associated TCR beta chains in a later analysis were more clonally expanded and had lower generation probabilities. The authors suggested that the approach could potentially be generalized to other disease states and immunological phenotypes. Compared with the roughly 670-donor mean, donors in an Asian-associated ancestry cluster had fewer N-insertions in productive TCRs, according to a later genetic analysis. The 87-base-pair reads could not distinguish some IMGT-functional V segments, including TRBV6-2 and TRBV6-3, so those segments were excluded. Because HLA typing was unavailable for some donors at each locus, only the typed subset was used in association tests. In this cohort, only TCR beta chains were sequenced, and detectable features were limited by the absence of alpha or paired-chain data. According to a later analysis, TCR association rates differed among HLA loci, with DRB1 alleles showing the most associated TCRs and HLA-C alleles showing the fewest. In a later analysis, several top co-occurrence clusters were reported to appear linked to parvovirus B19, influenza, CMV and Epstein-Barr virus. Across donors, most TCR sequences were observed very rarely, whereas some public TCRs were present in many individuals. A further reported finding was that TCR beta sequences accurately predicted the HLA-A and HLA-B alleles for most subjects in the first cohort. Cytomegalovirus status was reported to be diagnosed by the classifier with high specificity and sensitivity in both the original and validation cohorts. A later genetic analysis associated a missense DCLRE1C variant with V-gene and J-gene trimming of TCR beta chains, and an independent cohort replicated the association. A total of roughly 160 TCR beta chains were listed by the study as associated with cytomegalovirus.

Libraries were made using the immunoSEQ multiplex PCR assay. A mixture of 60 forward primers for TCR Vbeta segments and 13 reverse primers for TCR Jbeta segments was used in the multiplex PCR. Amplification of the CDR3 region of rearranged TCR beta genes was performed with a multiplex PCR assay on genomic DNA. The amplified TCR beta libraries were sequenced on the Illumina HiSeq System as 87-base-pair reads. On the study's bioinformatics: A later analysis tallied tens of millions of unique TCR beta chains across the roughly 610 repertoires, and about 12 million of those chains were shared by two or more donors. Raw reads were error-corrected and collapsed into unique sequences by a nearest-neighbor algorithm in which closely related sequences were merged to remove PCR and sequencing errors. To assign V, D and J gene segments, CDR3 sequences were aligned to IMGT reference sequences. For a sequence to be retained, a match of at least six nucleotides was required to both a V gene segment and a J gene segment. A rearrangement counted as productive if the CDR3 had no stop codons and remained in frame with V and J, and every other rearrangement counted as non-productive. CDR3 was defined according to IMGT convention as the region running from the second conserved V-encoded cysteine to the conserved J-encoded phenylalanine. The earlier analysis of roughly 590 of the donors excluded sequences that lacked an unambiguous match to a single V gene segment. An earlier analysis of 587 of the donors classified V segments as functional when productive rearrangements were above 56.7% and as segregating when the standard deviation between donors was above 5%. A statistical classification framework was built to diagnose cytomegalovirus status from the catalog of TCR beta chain sequences. A later analysis assigned V and J genes by comparing TCR nucleotide sequences with IMGT/GENE-DB human TR gene sequences. In a later analysis, CDR3 sequences and most-parsimonious VDJ recombination scenarios were assigned using the TCRdist pipeline. In a later analysis, every TCR beta chain was defined by the combination of its CDR3 amino acid sequence and its V-gene family, and reads without a unique V-gene family were dropped. In a later analysis, nearly 600 highly shared, low-generation-probability nucleotide sequences were removed to address suspected cross-contamination and a sequencing artifact. For each public chain, a later analysis derived a clonal expansion index from normalized ranks of inferred template counts within each repertoire. In a later analysis, generation probabilities were computed using a VDJ recombination model fitted to out-of-frame rearrangements, and the results were checked against IGoR. A later analysis scored TCR-TCR, TCR-HLA and TCR-CMV co-occurrence with hypergeometric tests, applying a repertoire-size bias correction to TCR pairs. In a later analysis, false discovery rates were estimated by permuting HLA or CMV assignments 20 times. In a later analysis, co-occurring TCRs were grouped using DBSCAN, and TCRdist sequence similarity was added for clustering within HLA-allele-positive subsets. For co-occurrence clustering, repertoires with fewer than 30,000 or more than 120,000 public chains were excluded, along with 5 or 6 repertoires with anomalous nucleotide sharing. TCRdb took this table from immuneACCESS and kept in-frame rearrangements with V and J called. Such tables lack part of the clones; where checked against another copy, unresolved V genes explain under half of the gap, and the rest is unexplained. From that table come the V and J calls and clone size; the DNA was used to work out D and trimming. The sample's table covers around 64,000 clones. Roughly 2.3% of the sample is in the top ten clones.

Regarding this clone: The specificity of this receptor is unknown.

In total, about 650 healthy bone marrow donors made up the cohort. All cohort members were sampled while nominally healthy, although unrecorded immune exposures were likely present. The donor tested CMV seropositive and was one of the 289 seropositive cohort members. A peripheral blood sample was provided by each donor, and peripheral blood mononuclear cells were used for TCR beta sequencing. The Qiagen DNeasy Blood Extraction Kit was used to extract genomic DNA from the blood cell samples. V is clipped by 0 bases and J by 2 bases, and the sequence between their germline boundaries is 5 bases long. The germline V gene yields SGHAT for CDR1 and FQNNGV for CDR2. The CDR3 numbers 15 residues from cysteine through phenylalanine. The read is trimmed to its CDR3 DNA, 45 bases read in frame from base 1.

The sequenced sample consisted of PBMCs. This receptor was obtained from a female donor in good health and CMV-seropositive. The sequence joins TRBV11-2 to TRBJ1-6; too little of a D gene remains to name it. The CDR3 amino acid sequence is: CASSLEFAYNSPLHF. Here is the DNA: TGTGCCAGCAGCTTAGAATTCGCCTATAATTCACCCCTCCACTTT. With the rest looked up from the reference TRBV11-2 and TRBJ1-6 genes rather than sequenced, the full variable domain is EAGVAQSPRYKIIEKRQSVAFWCNPISGHATLYWYQQILGQGPKLLIQFQNNGVVDDSQLPKDRFSAERLKGVDSTLKIQPAKLEDSAVYLCASSLEFAYNSPLHFGNGTRLTVT.